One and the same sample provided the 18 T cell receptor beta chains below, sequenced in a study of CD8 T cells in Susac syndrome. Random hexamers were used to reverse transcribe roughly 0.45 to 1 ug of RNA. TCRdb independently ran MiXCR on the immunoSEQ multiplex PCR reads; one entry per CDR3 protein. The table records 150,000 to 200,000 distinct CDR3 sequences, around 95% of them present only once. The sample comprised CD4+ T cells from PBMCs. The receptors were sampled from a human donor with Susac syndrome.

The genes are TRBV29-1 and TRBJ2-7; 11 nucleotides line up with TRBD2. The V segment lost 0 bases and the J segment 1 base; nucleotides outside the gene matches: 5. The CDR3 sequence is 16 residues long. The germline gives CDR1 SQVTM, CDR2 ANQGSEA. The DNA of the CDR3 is TGCAGCGTTGAAGATCGAGCTAGCGGGAGGTCCTACGAGCAGTACTTC. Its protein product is CSVEDRASGRSYEQYF.

In DNA form, the CDR3 reads TGTGCCAGCAGTTTAAGCGTCGGCCCGGATACGCAGTATTTT. Translation gives CASSLSVGPDTQYF. This chain joins TRBV12-3 or TRBV12-4 and TRBJ2-3; D remains ambiguous. This CDR3 contains 14 residues. Trimming took off 2 bases at V and 6 bases at J, with 12 bases between the two ends.

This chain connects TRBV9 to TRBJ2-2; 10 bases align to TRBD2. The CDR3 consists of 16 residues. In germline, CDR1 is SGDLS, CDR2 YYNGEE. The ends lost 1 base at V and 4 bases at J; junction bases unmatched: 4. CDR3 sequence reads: CASSVLAGALTGELFF. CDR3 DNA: TGTGCCAGCAGCGTACTAGCGGGGGCCCTCACCGGGGAGCTGTTTTTT.

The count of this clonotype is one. This CDR3 reads CASSYSRGYEQYF. The CDR3 DNA sequence: TGTGCCAGCAGTTACTCGAGAGGCTACGAGCAGTACTTC. The rearrangement links TRBV6-5 to TRBJ2-7; D remains ambiguous. The V end was cut by 0 bases, the J end by 3 bases, with 6 bases between. CDR1 is MNHEY and CDR2 is SVGAGI in the germline V gene. CDR3 length: 13 amino acids.

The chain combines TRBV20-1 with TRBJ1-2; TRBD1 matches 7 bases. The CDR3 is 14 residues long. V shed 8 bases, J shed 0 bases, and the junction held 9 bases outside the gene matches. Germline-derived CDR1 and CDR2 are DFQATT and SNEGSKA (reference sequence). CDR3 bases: TGCAGTCGATCTCGGGACAGCTCTAACTATGGCTACACCTTC. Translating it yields CSRSRDSSNYGYTF.

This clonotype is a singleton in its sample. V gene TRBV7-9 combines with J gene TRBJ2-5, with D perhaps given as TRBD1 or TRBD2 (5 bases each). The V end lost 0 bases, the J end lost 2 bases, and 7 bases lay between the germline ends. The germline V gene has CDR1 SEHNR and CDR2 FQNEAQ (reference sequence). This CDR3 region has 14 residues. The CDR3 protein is CASSLAREQETQYF. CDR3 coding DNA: TGTGCCAGCAGCTTAGCCAGGGAGCAAGAGACCCAGTACTTC.

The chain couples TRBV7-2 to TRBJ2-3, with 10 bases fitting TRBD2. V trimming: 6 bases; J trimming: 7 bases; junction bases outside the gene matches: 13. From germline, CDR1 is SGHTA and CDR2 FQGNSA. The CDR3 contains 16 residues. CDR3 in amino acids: CASSPFTSGVINTQYF. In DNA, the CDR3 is TGTGCCAGCAGTCCTTTCACTAGCGGGGTGATAAATACGCAGTATTTT.

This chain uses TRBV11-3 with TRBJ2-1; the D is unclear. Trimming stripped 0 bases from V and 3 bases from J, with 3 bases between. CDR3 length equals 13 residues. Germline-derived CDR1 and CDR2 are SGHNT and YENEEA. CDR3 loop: CASSLEGYNEQFF. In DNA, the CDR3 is TGTGCCAGCAGCTTAGAGGGCTACAATGAGCAGTTCTTC.

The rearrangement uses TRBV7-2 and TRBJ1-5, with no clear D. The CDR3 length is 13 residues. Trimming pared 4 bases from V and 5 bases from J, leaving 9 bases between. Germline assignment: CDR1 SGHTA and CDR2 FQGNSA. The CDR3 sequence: CASSSQIYQPQHF. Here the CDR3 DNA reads TGTGCCAGCAGCTCCCAGATATATCAGCCCCAGCATTTT.

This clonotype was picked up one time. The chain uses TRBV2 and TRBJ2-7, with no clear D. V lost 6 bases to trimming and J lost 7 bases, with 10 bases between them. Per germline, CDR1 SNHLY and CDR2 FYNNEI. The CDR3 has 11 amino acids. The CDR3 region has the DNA TGTGCCAGCAGATTAGACACGGAGCAGTACTTC. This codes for CASRLDTEQYF.

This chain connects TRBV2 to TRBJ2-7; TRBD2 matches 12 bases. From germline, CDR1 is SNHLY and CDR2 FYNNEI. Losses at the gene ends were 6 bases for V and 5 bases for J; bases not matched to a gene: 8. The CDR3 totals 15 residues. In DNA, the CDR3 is TGTGCCAGCAGCCGGACTAGCGGGATTCCCAACGAGCAGTACTTC. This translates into CASSRTSGIPNEQYF. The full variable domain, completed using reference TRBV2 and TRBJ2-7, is EPEVTQTPSHQVTQMGQEVILRCVPISNHLYFYWYRQILGQKVEFLVSFYNNEISEKSEIFDDQFSVERPDGSNFTLKIRSTKLEDSAMYFCASSRTSGIPNEQYFGPGTRLTVT.

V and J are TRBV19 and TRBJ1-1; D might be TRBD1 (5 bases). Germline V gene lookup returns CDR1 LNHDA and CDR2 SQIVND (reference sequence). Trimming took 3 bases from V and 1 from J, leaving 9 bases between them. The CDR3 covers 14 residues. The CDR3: CASSMAGTNTEAFF. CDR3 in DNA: TGTGCCAGTAGTATGGCAGGGACGAACACTGAAGCTTTCTTT.

For the CDR3, the DNA is TGTGCCAGCAGCGACAGGGGAAACACTGGGGCCAACGTCCTGACTTTC. Protein: CASSDRGNTGANVLTF. This chain joins TRBV11-1 and TRBJ2-6, with TRBD1 matching 8 bases. V trimming: 5 bases; J trimming: 2 bases; junction bases outside the gene matches: 5. The germline gives CDR1 SGHAT, CDR2 FQDESV (reference sequence). CDR3 size: 16 residues.

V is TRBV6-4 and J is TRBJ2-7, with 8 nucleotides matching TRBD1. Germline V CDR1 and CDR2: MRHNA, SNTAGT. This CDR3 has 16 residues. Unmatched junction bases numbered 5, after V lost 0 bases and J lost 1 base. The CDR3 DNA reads TGTGCCAGCAGTGACTCCGGACAGGGTCCATCCTACGAGCAGTACGTC. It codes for CASSDSGQGPSYEQYV.

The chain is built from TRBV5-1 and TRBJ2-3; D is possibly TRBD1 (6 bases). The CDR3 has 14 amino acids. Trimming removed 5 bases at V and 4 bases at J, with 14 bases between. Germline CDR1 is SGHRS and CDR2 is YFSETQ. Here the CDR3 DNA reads TGCGCCAGCAGACAGGGATCCCTCGCAGATACGCAGTATTTT. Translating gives CASRQGSLADTQYF.

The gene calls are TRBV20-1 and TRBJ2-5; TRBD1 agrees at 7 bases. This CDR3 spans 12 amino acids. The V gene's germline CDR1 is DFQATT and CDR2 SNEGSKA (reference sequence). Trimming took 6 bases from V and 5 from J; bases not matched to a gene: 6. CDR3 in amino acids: CSAANRGETQYF. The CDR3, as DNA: TGCAGTGCCGCGAACAGGGGCGAGACCCAGTACTTC.

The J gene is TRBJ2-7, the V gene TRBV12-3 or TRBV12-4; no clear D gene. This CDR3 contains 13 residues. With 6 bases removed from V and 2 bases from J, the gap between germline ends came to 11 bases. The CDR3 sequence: CASRNPATYEQYF. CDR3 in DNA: TGTGCCAGCAGGAATCCTGCGACCTACGAGCAGTACTTC.

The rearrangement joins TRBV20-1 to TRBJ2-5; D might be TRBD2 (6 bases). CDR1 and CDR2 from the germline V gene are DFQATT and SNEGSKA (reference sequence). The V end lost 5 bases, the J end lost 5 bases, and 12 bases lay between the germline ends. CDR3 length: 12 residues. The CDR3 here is CSASGGSETQYF. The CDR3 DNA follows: TGCAGTGCTTCTGGAGGGTCTGAGACCCAGTACTTC.